This TCR beta chain was profiled in a study of T cells in Graves' hyperthyroidism and ophthalmopathy. RNA transcripts were the template for amplifying TCR beta CDR3 regions. First-round RT-PCR of the TCR CDR3 relied on the HTBI primer set. TCRdb ran MiXCR on the multiplex PCR reads and lists one entry per CDR3 protein. The table shows 50,000 to 60,000 distinct CDR3 sequences, with about 50% occurring only once. This CDR3 has 17 amino acids. Per germline, CDR1 SQVTM and CDR2 ANQGSEA. V shed 2 bases, J shed 2 bases, and the junction held 6 bases outside the gene matches. The chain recombines TRBV29-1 with TRBJ2-1; 13 nucleotides line up with TRBD2. The clonotype was recovered from a woman aged 30 to 39 with Graves' ophthalmopathy. Input material: blood. As DNA, the CDR3 is TGCAGCGTTGAACCCCGGACTAGCGGGAGTGCCTACAATGAGCAGTTCTTC. This translates into CSVEPRTSGSAYNEQFF.